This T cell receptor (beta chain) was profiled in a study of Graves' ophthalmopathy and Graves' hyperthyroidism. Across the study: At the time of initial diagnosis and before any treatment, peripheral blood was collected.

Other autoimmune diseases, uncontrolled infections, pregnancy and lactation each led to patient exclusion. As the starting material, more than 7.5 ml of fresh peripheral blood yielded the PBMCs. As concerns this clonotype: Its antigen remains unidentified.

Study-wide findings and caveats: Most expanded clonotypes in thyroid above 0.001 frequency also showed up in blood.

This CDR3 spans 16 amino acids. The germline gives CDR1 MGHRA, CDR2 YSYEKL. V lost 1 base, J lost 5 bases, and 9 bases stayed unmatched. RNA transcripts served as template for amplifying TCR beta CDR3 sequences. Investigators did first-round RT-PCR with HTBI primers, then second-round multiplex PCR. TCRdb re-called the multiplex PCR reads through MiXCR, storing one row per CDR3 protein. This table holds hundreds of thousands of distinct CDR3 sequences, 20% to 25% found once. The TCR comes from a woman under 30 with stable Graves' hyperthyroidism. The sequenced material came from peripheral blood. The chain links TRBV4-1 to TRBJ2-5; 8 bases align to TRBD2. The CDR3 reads CASSQASQRELETQYF. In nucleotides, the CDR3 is TGCGCCAGCAGCCAAGCCTCGCAGCGGGAGTTGGAGACCCAGTACTTC.